This TCR beta chain appears in the sequencing data of a study of T cells in women clearing cervical HPV infection. Looking at the study overall: Controls gave blood once infection was undetectable; cases at lesion identification. Broader study findings: CIN3+ cases had significantly higher TCR repertoire richness than controls, but evenness did not differ. Richness differences could reflect unmeasured T-cell content per sample.

From germline, CDR1 is SGHRS and CDR2 YFSETQ. This CDR3 is 15 amino acids long. V lost 4 bases to trimming and J lost 8 bases; unmatched junction nucleotides: 5. Remarks on this clone: As yet, its antigen is unknown. The CDR3 goes on 3 residues after the read ends, and that part is filled in from the germline J gene.

Dot-blot hybridization genotyped cervical HPV amplified with MY09/MY11 PCR. Clones were sequenced by immunoSEQ multiplex PCR, and TCRdb holds only the in-frame ones, with some missing. Its clone listing holds fewer than 25,000 clones. The chain employs TRBV5-1 and TRBJ2-1; 14 nucleotides line up with TRBD2. Sequencing was performed on blood buffy coat. This TCR derives from a woman between 18 and 69 years old with a cervical HPV16 infection that either progressed to CIN3+ or cleared (not recorded which). The part of the CDR3 DNA that was read is TGCGCCAGCAGCGCGGGACTAGCGGGAGACTATGAG. Translation: CASSAGLAGDYE. In full, the CDR3 is CASSAGLAGDYEQFF.